The rows below give T cell receptor beta chains drawn from one sample of a study of blood T cell repertoires in COVID-19. The protocol was immunoSEQ multiplex PCR, while the TCRdb copy is restricted to in-frame clones and leaves out a portion. Of 250,000 to 350,000 clones listed, 84% are singletons. Sequenced sample: peripheral blood. The receptors originated from a human donor with COVID-19, enrolled during active disease. The donor label of this sample is uncertain. Each CDR3 is given with its conserved first and last residue. The D gene is left open where the match is weak. Some rows have no size entry. The others give once, few or many, or a class for an expanded clone.

TRBD1	NA	TRBJ1-2	15	TRBV5-6	TGTGCCAGCAGCTTGGGGTCAGGGGGCGCCTATGGCTACACCTTC	CASSLGSGGAYGYTF
NA	NA	TRBJ1-1	15	TRBV19	TGTGCCAGTACTCCCCCGGACAGTTTGAACACTGAAGCTTTCTTT	CASTPPDSLNTEAFF
NA	NA	TRBJ2-5	17	TRBV30	TGTGCCTGGAGTGTACGGTGGGACTCAAATACTAGGGAGACCCAGTACTTC	CAWSVRWDSNTRETQYF
NA	NA	TRBJ1-6	16	TRBV7-9	TGTGCCAGCAGCACCTGGGACTGGGACTATAATTCACCCCTCCACTTT	CASSTWDWDYNSPLHF
NA	NA	TRBJ1-2	14	TRBV19	TGTGCCAGTAGTTCACAGGGCTCGGACTATGGCTACACCTTC	CASSSQGSDYGYTF
TRBD1	NA	TRBJ1-1	15	TRBV6-5	TGTGCCAGCAGGGATACCGGGACAGGGGGCGCGAGGGCTTTCTTT	CASRDTGTGGARAFF
TRBD1	few	TRBJ2-2	18	TRBV4-1	TGCGCCAGCAGCCTCGGGACAGGGGGCCTCGCGAACACCGGGGAGCTGTTTTTT	CASSLGTGGLANTGELFF
TRBD2	NA	TRBJ2-7	17	TRBV3-1/TRBV3-2	TGTGCCAGCAGCCAAGATGTCGGCGGGAGGAAGTCCTACGAGCAGTACTTC	CASSQDVGGRKSYEQYF
TRBD2	NA	TRBJ2-1	16	TRBV19	TGTGCCAGTAGGGGGACTAGCGCGAGCTCCTACAATGAGCAGTTCTTC	CASRGTSASSYNEQFF
NA	once	TRBJ2-1	15	TRBV24-1	TGTGCCACCAGTGACCTAAACCAGGGTAGCAATGAGCAGTTCTTC	CATSDLNQGSNEQFF
NA	many	TRBJ2-1	19	TRBV1	TGCACCAGCAGCCAAGATGAAGGGACTCCCGGGAGTTGGGATAATGAGCAGTTCTTC	CTSSQDEGTPGSWDNEQFF
TRBD2	NA	TRBJ2-3	15	TRBV5-4	TGTGCCAGCAGTAGACTAGCGGGAGAGAGAGAGACGCAGTATTTT	CASSRLAGERETQYF
TRBD1	once	TRBJ2-7	14	TRBV2	TGTGCCAGCAATCCCCAGGGGGTTCCACACGAGCAGTACTTC	CASNPQGVPHEQYF
TRBD1	NA	TRBJ2-5	16	TRBV9	TGTGCCAGCAGCTTTGGGACAGGGGGCCACCAAGAGACCCAGTACTTC	CASSFGTGGHQETQYF
NA	few	TRBJ2-5	12	TRBV19	TGTGCCAGTAGTATACGGAGGGAGACCCAGTACTTC	CASSIRRETQYF
TRBD1	NA	TRBJ2-7	13	TRBV7-2	TGTGCCAGCAGCTTAGAGGGGGCCCGTGCGCAGTACTTC	CASSLEGARAQYF
TRBD2	NA	TRBJ2-7	15	TRBV7-2	TGTGCCAGCAGCCGTCCCGGGACTAGCACCTACGAGCAGTACTTC	CASSRPGTSTYEQYF
NA	NA	TRBJ2-1	20	TRBV15	TGTGCCACCAGCAGAGGAGCTTTAAGTCTAAACTTTTACTCCTACAATGAGCAGTTCTTC	CATSRGALSLNFYSYNEQFF